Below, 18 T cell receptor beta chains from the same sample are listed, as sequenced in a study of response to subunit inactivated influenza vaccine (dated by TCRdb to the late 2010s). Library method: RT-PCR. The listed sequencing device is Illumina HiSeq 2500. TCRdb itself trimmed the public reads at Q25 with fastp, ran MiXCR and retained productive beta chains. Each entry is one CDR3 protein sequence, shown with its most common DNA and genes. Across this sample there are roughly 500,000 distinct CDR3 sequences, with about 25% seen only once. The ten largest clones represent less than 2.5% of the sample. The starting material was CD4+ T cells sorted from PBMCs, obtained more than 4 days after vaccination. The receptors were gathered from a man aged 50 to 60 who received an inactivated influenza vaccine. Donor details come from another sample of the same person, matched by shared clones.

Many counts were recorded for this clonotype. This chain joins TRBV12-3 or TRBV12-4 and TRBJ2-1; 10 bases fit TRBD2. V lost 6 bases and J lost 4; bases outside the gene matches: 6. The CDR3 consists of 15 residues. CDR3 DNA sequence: TGTGCCAGCAGCCGAGCGGGGGGGCCGTACAATGAGCAGTTCTTC. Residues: CASSRAGGPYNEQFF.

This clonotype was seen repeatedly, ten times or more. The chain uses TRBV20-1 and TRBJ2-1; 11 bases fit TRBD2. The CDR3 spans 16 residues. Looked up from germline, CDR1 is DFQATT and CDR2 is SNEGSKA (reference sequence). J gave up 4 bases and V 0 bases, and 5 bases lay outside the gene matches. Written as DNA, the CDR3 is TGCAGTGCTAGAGAACCGGGACTAGCGGAATACAATGAGCAGTTCTTC. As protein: CSAREPGLAEYNEQFF.

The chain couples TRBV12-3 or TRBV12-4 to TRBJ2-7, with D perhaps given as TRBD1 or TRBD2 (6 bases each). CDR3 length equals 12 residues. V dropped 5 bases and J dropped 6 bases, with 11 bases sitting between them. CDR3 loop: CASSNRDFEQYF. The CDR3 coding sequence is TGTGCCAGCAGTAACAGGGACTTCGAGCAGTACTTC.

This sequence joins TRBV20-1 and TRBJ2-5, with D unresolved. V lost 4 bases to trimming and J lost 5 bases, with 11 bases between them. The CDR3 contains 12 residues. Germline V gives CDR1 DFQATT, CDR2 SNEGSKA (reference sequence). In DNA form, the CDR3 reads TGCAGTGCTAAACGTGGGGTTGAGACCCAGTACTTC. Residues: CSAKRGVETQYF.

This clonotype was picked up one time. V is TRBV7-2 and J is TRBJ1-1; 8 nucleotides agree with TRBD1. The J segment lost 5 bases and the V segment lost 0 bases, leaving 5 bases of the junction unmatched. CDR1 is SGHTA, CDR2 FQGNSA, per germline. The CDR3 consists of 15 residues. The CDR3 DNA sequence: TGTGCCAGCAGCTTAGCCGACAGGGGAGGAACTGAAGCTTTCTTT. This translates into CASSLADRGGTEAFF.

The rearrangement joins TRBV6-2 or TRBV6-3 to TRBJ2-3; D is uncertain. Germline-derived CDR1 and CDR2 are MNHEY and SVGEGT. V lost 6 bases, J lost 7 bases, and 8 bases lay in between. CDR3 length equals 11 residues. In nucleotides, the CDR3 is TGTGCCAGCAGCAGCTCGTATACGCAGTATTTT. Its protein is CASSSSYTQYF.

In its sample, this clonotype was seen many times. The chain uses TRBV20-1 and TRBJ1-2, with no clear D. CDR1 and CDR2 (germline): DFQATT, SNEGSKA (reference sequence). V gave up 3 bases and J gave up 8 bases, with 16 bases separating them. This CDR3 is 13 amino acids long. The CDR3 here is CSARTPRRRGYTF. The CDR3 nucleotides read TGCAGTGCTAGGACTCCTCGACGGCGAGGCTACACCTTC.

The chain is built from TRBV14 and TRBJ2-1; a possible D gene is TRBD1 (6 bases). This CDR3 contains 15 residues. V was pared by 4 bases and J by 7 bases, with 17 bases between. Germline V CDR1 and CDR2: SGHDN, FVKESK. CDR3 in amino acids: CASSRRDILFNEQFF. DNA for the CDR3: TGTGCCAGCAGCCGCCGGGACATCCTTTTTAATGAGCAGTTCTTC.

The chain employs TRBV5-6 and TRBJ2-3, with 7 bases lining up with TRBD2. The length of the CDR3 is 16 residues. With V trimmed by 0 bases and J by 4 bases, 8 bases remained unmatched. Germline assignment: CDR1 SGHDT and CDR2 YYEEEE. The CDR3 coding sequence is TGTGCCAGCAGCTTGGCCGGACTAGTAGGAGCAGATACGCAGTATTTT. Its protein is CASSLAGLVGADTQYF.

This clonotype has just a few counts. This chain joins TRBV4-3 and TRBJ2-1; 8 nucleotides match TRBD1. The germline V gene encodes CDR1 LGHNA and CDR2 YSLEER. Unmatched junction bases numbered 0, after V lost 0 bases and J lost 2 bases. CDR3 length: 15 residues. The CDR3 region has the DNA TGCGCCAGCAGCCAAGACAGGGGGCCCTACAATGAGCAGTTCTTC. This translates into CASSQDRGPYNEQFF.

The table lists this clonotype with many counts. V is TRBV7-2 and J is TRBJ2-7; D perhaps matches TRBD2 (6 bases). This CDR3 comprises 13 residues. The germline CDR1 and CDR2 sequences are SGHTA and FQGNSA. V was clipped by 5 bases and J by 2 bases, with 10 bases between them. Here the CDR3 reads CASSPAGPYEQYF. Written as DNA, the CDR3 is TGTGCCAGCAGCCCCGCGGGGCCCTACGAGCAGTACTTC.

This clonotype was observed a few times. The CDR3 protein is CAISATGAGGYSPLHF. Here the CDR3 DNA reads TGTGCCATCAGTGCGACGGGGGCAGGGGGTTATTCACCCCTCCACTTT. The genes are TRBV10-3 and TRBJ1-6, with 7 bases matching TRBD1. The CDR3 contains 16 residues. CDR1 is ENHRY and CDR2 is SYGVKD in the germline V gene. V lost 4 bases, J lost 8 bases, and 11 bases stayed unmatched.

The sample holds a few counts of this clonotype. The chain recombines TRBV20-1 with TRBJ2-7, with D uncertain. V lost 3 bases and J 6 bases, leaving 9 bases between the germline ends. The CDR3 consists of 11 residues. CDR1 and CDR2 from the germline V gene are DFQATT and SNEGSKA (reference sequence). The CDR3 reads CSASANSEQYF. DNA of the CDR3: TGCAGTGCTAGCGCGAACTCCGAGCAGTACTTC.

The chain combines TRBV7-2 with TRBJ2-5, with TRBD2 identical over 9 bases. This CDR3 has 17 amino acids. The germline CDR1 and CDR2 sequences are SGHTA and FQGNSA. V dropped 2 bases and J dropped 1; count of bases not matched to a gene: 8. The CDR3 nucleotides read TGTGCCAGCAGCTTAATCGCTAGCGGGACTCTCCAAGAGACCCAGTACTTC. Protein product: CASSLIASGTLQETQYF.

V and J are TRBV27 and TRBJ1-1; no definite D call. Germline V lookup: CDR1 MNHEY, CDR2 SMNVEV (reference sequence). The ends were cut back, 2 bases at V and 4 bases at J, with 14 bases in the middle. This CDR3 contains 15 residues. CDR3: CASSLGARTGTEAFF. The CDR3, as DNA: TGTGCCAGCAGTTTAGGCGCTAGGACGGGCACTGAAGCTTTCTTT.

The CDR3: CASSLWPPGAIAYEQYF. The DNA for the CDR3 is TGTGCCAGCAGCTTATGGCCCCCGGGAGCGATAGCCTACGAGCAGTACTTC. V gene TRBV7-6 combines with J gene TRBJ2-7, with D possibly matching TRBD2 (6 bases). Trimming shortened V by 2 bases and J by 2 bases, and 19 bases separated the two germline ends. The V gene's germline CDR1 is SGHVS and CDR2 FNYEAQ. This CDR3 spans 17 amino acids.

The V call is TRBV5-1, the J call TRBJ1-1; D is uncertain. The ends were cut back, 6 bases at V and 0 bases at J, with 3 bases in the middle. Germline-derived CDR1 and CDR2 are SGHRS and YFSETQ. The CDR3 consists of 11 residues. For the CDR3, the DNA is TGCGCCAGCAAAATGAACACTGAAGCTTTCTTT. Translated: CASKMNTEAFF.

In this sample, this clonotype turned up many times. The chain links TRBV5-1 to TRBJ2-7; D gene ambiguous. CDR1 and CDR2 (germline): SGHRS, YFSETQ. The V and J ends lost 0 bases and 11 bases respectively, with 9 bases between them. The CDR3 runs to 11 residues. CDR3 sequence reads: CASSLGSYEYF. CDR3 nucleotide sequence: TGCGCCAGCAGCTTGGGGTCATACGAGTACTTC.